This TCR beta chain was captured in a study of response to subunit inactivated influenza vaccine (dated by TCRdb to the late 2010s). For context, the study as a whole: The study used deep quantitative T cell receptor repertoire profiling to track responses to a trivalent subunit inactivated influenza vaccine.

The library was obtained by RT-PCR. TCRdb names Illumina HiSeq 2500 as the instrument used. TCRdb trimmed public reads at Q25 via fastp, called clones via MiXCR and kept in-frame beta chains. Records with the same CDR3 protein are collapsed into one entry carrying the most frequent genes and DNA. This sample holds over 450,000 distinct CDR3 sequences; about an eighth were observed only once. Approximately 14% of the sample is taken by the ten largest. Details on this clonotype: No cognate antigen has been identified for it. Within one base of it there is no much larger clone, and no base qualities were kept.

The sample's time point, from its label and the paper: 45 days after influenza vaccine administration. General conclusions and limits of the study: The authors suggested that each seasonal influenza vaccination may recruit only a limited number of new T cells.

The sequences come from PBMCs from blood, collected about 6 weeks after vaccination. The TCR comes from a man in his fifties who received an inactivated influenza vaccine. Donor details come from another sample of the same person, matched by shared clones.

The CDR3 reads CASSQDSVSSYNSPLHF. The base sequence is TGTGCCAGCAGCCAAGATAGCGTGAGCTCCTATAATTCACCCCTCCACTTT. The chain couples TRBV4-2 to TRBJ1-6, with an unclear D gene assignment. The CDR3, cysteine through phenylalanine, is 17 amino acids long. Of all the DNA, just the CDR3 is kept, 51 bases in frame from base 1. The junction shows trimming of 0 bases on V and 0 bases on J, plus 9 bases between the germline ends. CDR1 and CDR2, looked up from the germline V gene, are LGHNA and YNFKEQ.